This entry features one TCR beta chain sequence. This entry comes from a study of shared clonotypes between healthy human individuals. CDR1 and CDR2 (germline): MNHEY, SMNVEV (reference sequence). V shed 4 bases and J 4 bases; nucleotides not matched to a gene: 11. This CDR3 region has 17 residues. In the authors' methods: Filtering differed since immunoSEQ provided only junctions, with no quality scores. Clones were read by immunoSEQ multiplex PCR, and TCRdb kept only the in-frame ones, dropping some. V and J calls plus clone size are reproduced from that table; the DNA served to infer D and trimming. The repertoire holds about 180,000 clones, with roughly 93% as singletons.

The chain couples TRBV27 to TRBJ2-1; TRBD2 matches at 9 bases. The TCR was taken from a woman in her 30s in good health. Sequencing input: naive CD4+ T cells sorted from blood. Specified subset: CD45RA+ positively selected. This chain's CDR3 is CASSSRLAGTTYNEQFF. CDR3 nucleotide sequence: TGTGCCAGCAGTTCTAGGCTAGCGGGAACGACTTACAATGAGCAGTTCTTC.